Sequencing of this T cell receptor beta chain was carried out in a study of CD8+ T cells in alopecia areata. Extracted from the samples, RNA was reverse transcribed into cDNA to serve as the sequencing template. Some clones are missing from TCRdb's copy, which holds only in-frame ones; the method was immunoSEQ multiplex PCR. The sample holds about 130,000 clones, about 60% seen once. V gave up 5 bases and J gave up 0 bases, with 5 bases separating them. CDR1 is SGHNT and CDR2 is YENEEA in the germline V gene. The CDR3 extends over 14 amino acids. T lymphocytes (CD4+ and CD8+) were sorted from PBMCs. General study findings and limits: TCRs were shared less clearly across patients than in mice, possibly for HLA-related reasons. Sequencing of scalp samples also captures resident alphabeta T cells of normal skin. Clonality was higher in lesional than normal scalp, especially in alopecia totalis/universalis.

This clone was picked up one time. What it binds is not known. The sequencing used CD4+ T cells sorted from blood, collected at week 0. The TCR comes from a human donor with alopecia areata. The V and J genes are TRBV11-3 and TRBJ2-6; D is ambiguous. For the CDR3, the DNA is TGTGCCAGCAGCCTTAACTCTGGGGCCAACGTCCTGACTTTC. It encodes CASSLNSGANVLTF. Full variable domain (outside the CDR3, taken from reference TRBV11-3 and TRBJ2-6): EAGVVQSPRYKIIEKKQPVAFWCNPISGHNTLYWYLQNLGQGPELLIRYENEEAVDDSQLPKDRFSAERLKGVDSTLKIQPAELGDSAVYLCASSLNSGANVLTFGAGSRLTVL.